This TCR beta chain is drawn from a study of blood T cell repertoires in COVID-19 (dated by TCRdb to about 2020). Describing the broader study: Samples from collaborators originated in the United States, Italy and Spain and spanned both the acute and convalescent phases of COVID-19. The material from the prospective study consisted of cDNA or gDNA derived from T cells, B-cell-depleted T cells, or PBMCs. Deeply sampled blood TCRbeta repertoires from subjects exposed to, actively infected with, or recovered from COVID-19 were included in the dataset. Samples came from the ongoing ImmuneRACE study (first 160 participants) plus 1,254 subjects from 6 global collaborators. The sample metadata nearly always contained a de-identified subject ID, COVID-19 status, age in years and sex. Where available, HLA class I and class II types were taken from metadata supplied by the sample provider and were not determined by assay-based typing. A freely available public database, intended as a resource for researchers studying the immune response to SARS-CoV-2, is where the repertoires were released. On the study overall, not on this receptor specifically: The amount of clinical and demographic metadata varied by source and participant and was provided uncurated.

At one collaborating source in Seattle, patients were enrolled during active infection and were followed longitudinally through the course of disease. Whole blood was collected in K2EDTA tubes by collaborating institutions according to the institutions' own protocols. For TCRbeta analysis, collaborators shipped samples in one of three forms: frozen whole blood, isolated PBMCs, or DNA extracted from either of those sample types. In regard to this clone: Its antigen remains unidentified. Base qualities are not recorded, but no much larger clone differs from it by a single base.

The immunoSEQ Assay, a bias-controlled multiplex PCR, was used to amplify TCRbeta CDR3 regions from genomic DNA. The paper's processing steps were these. The number of nucleated cells in each sample was estimated by amplification of reference gene primers within the assay. To quantify the absolute abundance of each unique TCRbeta CDR3 rearrangement, sequence reads were collapsed and filtered. For each sample, productive Simpson clonality was calculated as the square root of Simpson's diversity index across productive rearrangements. Imported from immuneACCESS, the table was reduced by TCRdb to in-frame sequences with V and J called. These copies leave out some clones; in studies compared against another copy, an unresolved V gene accounts for under half, and the cause of the remainder is not known. The V and J calls and clone size were taken over from that table, and D and trimming were inferred from the DNA. Present in this sample are approximately 150,000 clones, just over 90% of which were seen just once. The top ten clones comprise around 5.1% of the sample.

Trimming leaves V shorter by 0 bases and J shorter by 2 bases, with the junction holding 4 bases beyond the gene matches. CDR1 is given as SGHNT and CDR2 as YYREEE, both from the germline V gene (reference sequence). Its CDR3 holds 16 amino acids, cysteine through phenylalanine. CDR3 DNA is the only sequence kept; it has 48 bases, read in frame from the first base. The rearrangement joined TRBV5-4 to TRBJ2-2, and 7 junction bases match TRBD2. The source material was peripheral blood. This receptor was obtained from a man between 18 and 29 years old with COVID-19, enrolled during active disease. The CDR3 region: CASSLASSGNTGELFF. The DNA sequence follows: TGTGCCAGCAGCTTGGCTTCTAGCGGTAACACCGGGGAGCTGTTTTTT. The reference TRBV5-4 and TRBJ2-2 proteins fill in what lies around the CDR3, so the full variable domain reads ETGVTQSPTHLIKTRGQQVTLRCSSQSGHNTVSWYQQALGQGPQFIFQYYREEENGRGNFPPRFSGLQFPNYSSELNVNALELDDSALYLCASSLASSGNTGELFFGEGSRLTVL.